This T cell receptor beta chain appears in the sequencing data of a study of T cells in Graves' hyperthyroidism and ophthalmopathy. This clonotype was recorded many times. Using RNA transcripts as the source, TCR beta CDR3 regions were amplified. First-round RT-PCR with HTBI primers amplified the TCR CDR3 region. One entry per CDR3 protein results from TCRdb running MiXCR on the multiplex PCR reads. In the table there are about 420,000 distinct CDR3 sequences, roughly 14% of which are singletons. No progression to ophthalmopathy during 18 months of follow-up defined stable disease. The CDR3 runs to 11 residues. Germline CDR1 reads MDHEN; CDR2 reads SYDVKM. V trimming: 5 bases; J trimming: 15 bases; junction bases outside the gene matches: 7.

The V gene is TRBV28, the J gene TRBJ2-1; 7 nucleotides line up with TRBD1. Sequenced material: blood. This sequence originates from a woman between 18 and 29 years old with Graves' hyperthyroidism. CDR3 protein: CASSEDRYLFF. The CDR3 nucleotides read TGTGCCAGCAGTGAGGACAGGTATCTGTTCTTC.